These T cell receptor beta chains were read from a single sample in a study of blood T cell repertoires in COVID-19. Some clones are missing from TCRdb's copy, which holds only in-frame ones; the method was immunoSEQ multiplex PCR. The sample holds approximately 200,000 clones, about 91% seen once. The sequenced material came from peripheral blood. All receptors derive from a woman aged 25 to 45 with acute or convalescent COVID-19. The CDR3 runs from the conserved cysteine through the conserved F or W. D genes are given only for firm matches. Clone size appears in some rows only: once, few, many, or a class for an expanded clone.

v_gene: TRBV5-1
j_gene: TRBJ1-1
d_gene: .
abundance: .
CDR3nt: TGCGCCAGCAGCTCCTACGGTACTGAAGCTTTCTTT
CDR3aa: CASSSYGTEAFF

v_gene: TRBV30
j_gene: TRBJ2-7
d_gene: .
abundance: .
CDR3nt: TGTGCCTGGGGGAGGGGGCTGCGGGGATTGGGGGAGCAGTACTTC
CDR3aa: CAWGRGLRGLGEQYF

v_gene: TRBV4-1
j_gene: TRBJ2-2
d_gene: .
abundance: .
CDR3nt: TGCGCCAGCAGAATCACCCTCGGACAGTTTAAGACCGGGGAGCTGTTTTTT
CDR3aa: CASRITLGQFKTGELFF

v_gene: TRBV28
j_gene: TRBJ1-1
d_gene: .
abundance: once
CDR3nt: TGTGCCACAAGGTTAGCGAACACTGAAGCTTTCTTT
CDR3aa: CATRLANTEAFF

v_gene: TRBV7-2
j_gene: TRBJ2-7
d_gene: TRBD2
abundance: .
CDR3nt: TGTGCCAGCAGCCCCGGGACTAGCGGGGGCTCCTACGAGCAGTACTTC
CDR3aa: CASSPGTSGGSYEQYF

v_gene: TRBV20-1
j_gene: TRBJ1-5
d_gene: .
abundance: .
CDR3nt: TGCAGTGCTAGCGGTCAGCCCCAGCATTTT
CDR3aa: CSASGQPQHF

v_gene: TRBV2
j_gene: TRBJ1-1
d_gene: .
abundance: .
CDR3nt: TGTGCCAGCAGCCAAATCGGGAGTAACACTGAAGCTTTCTTT
CDR3aa: CASSQIGSNTEAFF

v_gene: TRBV7-9
j_gene: TRBJ1-2
d_gene: TRBD1
abundance: .
CDR3nt: TGTGCCAGCAGCTTAGCGGGCGGGGACAGCCTAGCGGGCTACACCTTC
CDR3aa: CASSLAGGDSLAGYTF

v_gene: TRBV28
j_gene: TRBJ2-3
d_gene: .
abundance: .
CDR3nt: TGTGCCAGCAGTCCAGCTAGTCCTAGCACAGATACGCAGTATTTT
CDR3aa: CASSPASPSTDTQYF

v_gene: TRBV6-6
j_gene: TRBJ2-1
d_gene: TRBD2
abundance: .
CDR3nt: TGTGCCAGCAGTCACCGGGACAGGCGGGTAGCGGGAGGGCCAGGGGAGCAGTTCTTC
CDR3aa: CASSHRDRRVAGGPGEQFF

v_gene: TRBV11-2
j_gene: TRBJ2-3
d_gene: TRBD2
abundance: few
CDR3nt: TGTGCCAGCAGCTTTTTTAGCGGGAGCGCGACAGATACGCAGTATTTT
CDR3aa: CASSFFSGSATDTQYF

v_gene: TRBV10-2
j_gene: TRBJ2-1
d_gene: TRBD2
abundance: few
CDR3nt: TGCGCCAGCAGTGAGTCAGTTCCGACTAGCGGGCGCTACAATGAGCAGTTCTTC
CDR3aa: CASSESVPTSGRYNEQFF

v_gene: TRBV15
j_gene: TRBJ1-3
d_gene: .
abundance: .
CDR3nt: TGTGCCTCGTCGACTCCTGGAGGAGGAAACACCATATATTTT
CDR3aa: CASSTPGGGNTIYF

v_gene: TRBV3-1/TRBV3-2
j_gene: TRBJ2-1
d_gene: TRBD2
abundance: .
CDR3nt: TGTGCCAGCGGGGGACTAGCGTTCAGTGAGCAGTTCTTC
CDR3aa: CASGGLAFSEQFF